The 18 T cell receptor beta chains given below trace back to one sample, sequenced in a study of cytomegalovirus exposure and HLA in healthy donors. The PCR made use of 60 Vbeta and 13 Jbeta primers. Sequencing used immunoSEQ multiplex PCR; TCRdb keeps in-frame clones, though not all of them. The sample yields 130,000 or so clones, 77% seen once. Sequencing was done on a sample of PBMCs. Receptors originate from a male donor in good health and CMV-seropositive.

V is TRBV15 and J is TRBJ2-7, with 8 positions matching TRBD1. This CDR3 is built from 14 residues. Germline loops: CDR1 LNHNV, CDR2 YYDKDF (reference sequence). J was trimmed by 5 bases and V by 0 bases; bases with no gene match: 3. The DNA of the CDR3 is TGTGCCACCAGCAGAGATGCGACAGGGGACGAGCAGTACTTC. This translates into CATSRDATGDEQYF.

This rearrangement joins TRBV2 to TRBJ2-1, with 10 positions matching TRBD2. Losses at the gene ends were 6 bases for V and 9 bases for J; bases not matched to a gene: 17. The CDR3 extends over 17 amino acids. Germline loops: CDR1 SNHLY, CDR2 FYNNEI. The CDR3 bases are TGTGCCAGCAGAGGGTCACCGGGACTAGCGCGTCGCGCTGAGCAGTTCTTC. This translates into CASRGSPGLARRAEQFF.

Only a few counts were recorded for this clone. The chain couples TRBV11-2 to TRBJ2-7; TRBD1 aligns across 8 bases. Germline-derived CDR1 and CDR2 are SGHAT and FQNNGV. V trimming: 6 bases; J trimming: 3 bases; junction bases outside the gene matches: 10. CDR3 length: 15 amino acids. The CDR3 protein is CASRFDRGRIYEQYF. In DNA form, the CDR3 reads TGTGCCAGCAGATTTGACAGGGGACGGATCTACGAGCAGTACTTC.

V is TRBV5-4 and J is TRBJ2-7; D may be TRBD1 (6 bases). V lost 4 bases and J lost 5, with 19 bases in between. Per germline, CDR1 SGHNT and CDR2 YYREEE (reference sequence). The CDR3 consists of 15 residues. The CDR3 coding sequence is TGTGCCAGCAGCCCCAACCAGGGGCTACAGGACGAGCAGTACTTC. This sequence encodes CASSPNQGLQDEQYF. The full variable domain, rest sourced from reference TRBV5-4 and TRBJ2-7, is ETGVTQSPTHLIKTRGQQVTLRCSSQSGHNTVSWYQQALGQGPQFIFQYYREEENGRGNFPPRFSGLQFPNYSSELNVNALELDDSALYLCASSPNQGLQDEQYFGPGTRLTVT.

Only one count was recorded for this clone. The germline gene is not matched at one end of the junction; a read error may be the cause. This chain uses TRBV28 with TRBJ2-7, with D unresolved. The CDR3 has 12 residues. CDR1 and CDR2 from the germline V gene are MDHEN and SYDVKM. CDR3 in amino acids: CASSLNSLRLSF. In DNA, the CDR3 is TGTGCCAGCAGTTTAAATAGCCTCCGTTTATCGTTC.

This chain joins TRBV11-2 and TRBJ1-5, with TRBD1 as a possible D gene (5 bases). This CDR3 has 15 residues. The V gene's germline CDR1 is SGHAT and CDR2 FQNNGV. V lost 5 bases, J lost 5 bases, and 16 bases lay in between. CDR3 sequence: CASSMGEGSYQPQHF. CDR3 DNA: TGTGCCAGCAGCATGGGGGAGGGGTCCTATCAGCCCCAGCATTTT.

For this clone: At one boundary the junction diverges from the germline segment, which might be a read error. The V and J genes are TRBV11-2 and TRBJ2-3; 10 positions match TRBD2. From germline, CDR1 is SGHAT and CDR2 FQNNGV. The CDR3 has 13 amino acids. DNA for the CDR3: TGTGCCGGCAGCTCGCGACTAGCGGGTACGCAGTATTTT. This encodes CAGSSRLAGTQYF.

The sample holds a few counts of this clone. The J gene is TRBJ2-7, the V gene TRBV15, with a weak D call TRBD2 (5 bases). The germline V gene encodes CDR1 LNHNV and CDR2 YYDKDF (reference sequence). The CDR3 consists of 17 residues. V was trimmed by 1 base and J by 5 bases, leaving 21 bases between them. The CDR3 is CATSRGPSSSRGNEQYF. CDR3 sequence (DNA): TGTGCCACCAGCAGAGGCCCCTCTAGCTCCCGAGGGAACGAGCAGTACTTC.

CDR3 nucleotides: TGTGCCACCAGCAGAGAGGGCCAGGGGGCGCTTGGCTACACCTTC. It is translated as CATSREGQGALGYTF. The chain carries TRBV15 and TRBJ1-2; TRBD1 agrees at 8 bases. The V segment lost 0 bases and the J segment 7 bases; nucleotides outside the gene matches: 7. The CDR3 is 15 residues long. CDR1 and CDR2 (germline): LNHNV, YYDKDF (reference sequence).

J is TRBJ2-1 and V is TRBV5-4, with D perhaps matching TRBD1 (5 bases). Per germline, CDR1 SGHNT and CDR2 YYREEE (reference sequence). The CDR3 spans 11 residues. The ends were cut back, 4 bases at V and 10 bases at J, with 9 bases in the middle. CDR3 sequence: CASSLGPEQFF. CDR3 sequence (DNA): TGTGCCAGCAGCCTGGGGCCAGAGCAGTTCTTC.

The CDR3 sequence is CASSTRPDKSGYTF. Written as DNA, the CDR3 is TGTGCCAGCAGTACCCGCCCCGACAAATCCGGCTACACCTTC. The rearrangement joins TRBV6-5 to TRBJ1-2; D not certain. In germline, CDR1 is MNHEY, CDR2 SVGAGI. The CDR3 is 14 residues long. V was pared by 5 bases and J by 8 bases, with 18 bases between.

V is TRBV9 and J is TRBJ2-5, with 8 bases identical to TRBD2. The J call may be mistaken, given a closer DNA end match to TRBJ2-7. Germline assignment: CDR1 SGDLS and CDR2 YYNGEE. This CDR3 has 14 amino acids. In nucleotides, the CDR3 is TGTGCCAGCAACTCCCCCGGGGGGGCGGGCGAGCAGTACTTC. The encoded protein is CASNSPGGAGEQYF.

V and J are TRBV5-8 and TRBJ1-5, with unresolved D. The CDR3 extends over 13 amino acids. Germline assignment: CDR1 SGHTS and CDR2 YDEGEE. Trimming shortened V by 4 bases and J by 9 bases, and 14 bases separated the two germline ends. CDR3 sequence reads: CASSKLGAGPQHF. In DNA, the CDR3 is TGTGCCAGCAGCAAGTTAGGAGCGGGGCCCCAGCATTTT.

The V gene is TRBV10-3, the J gene TRBJ2-7, with 9 bases aligning to TRBD1. The germline V gene has CDR1 ENHRY and CDR2 SYGVKD. The ends lost 4 bases at V and 4 bases at J; junction bases unmatched: 5. The CDR3 runs to 14 residues. CDR3 region: CAISASTGGYEQYF. The CDR3 DNA follows: TGTGCCATCAGTGCCTCGACAGGGGGGTACGAGCAGTACTTC.

J is TRBJ1-3 and V is TRBV5-1; perhaps TRBD1 as D (6 bases). The ends were cut back, 4 bases at V and 4 bases at J, with 21 bases in the middle. CDR3 length: 17 amino acids. CDR1 and CDR2 (germline): SGHRS, YFSETQ. DNA of the CDR3: TGCGCCAGCAGCAAAGGACAGCGGATAACACCCGGAAACACCATATATTTT. Translation: CASSKGQRITPGNTIYF.

The chain links TRBV28 to TRBJ1-2, with D possibly TRBD1 on 5 matching bases. This CDR3 comprises 13 residues. Germline CDR1 is MDHEN and CDR2 is SYDVKM. The V end was cut by 6 bases, the J end by 5 bases, with 13 bases between. CDR3 residues: CASRRMQGYGYTF. The CDR3 DNA reads TGTGCCAGCAGGCGCATGCAGGGTTATGGCTACACCTTC.

This clone was observed a few times. The chain joins TRBV14 to TRBJ1-1; D unclear. Germline loops: CDR1 SGHDN, CDR2 FVKESK. Trimming took off 0 bases at V and 3 bases at J, with 5 bases between the two ends. There are 13 residues in the CDR3. As DNA, the CDR3 is TGTGCCAGCAGCCAAGAGTTATACACTGAAGCTTTCTTT. Translation: CASSQELYTEAFF.

The gene calls are TRBV2 and TRBJ1-5; perhaps TRBD1 as D (5 bases). CDR3 size: 15 residues. V shed 1 base and J shed 5 bases, with 12 bases lying between them. The V gene's germline CDR1 is SNHLY and CDR2 FYNNEI. In DNA, the CDR3 is TGTGCCAGCAGTGAAGACAGCGGGGGGGATCAGCCCCAGCATTTT. Its translation: CASSEDSGGDQPQHF.